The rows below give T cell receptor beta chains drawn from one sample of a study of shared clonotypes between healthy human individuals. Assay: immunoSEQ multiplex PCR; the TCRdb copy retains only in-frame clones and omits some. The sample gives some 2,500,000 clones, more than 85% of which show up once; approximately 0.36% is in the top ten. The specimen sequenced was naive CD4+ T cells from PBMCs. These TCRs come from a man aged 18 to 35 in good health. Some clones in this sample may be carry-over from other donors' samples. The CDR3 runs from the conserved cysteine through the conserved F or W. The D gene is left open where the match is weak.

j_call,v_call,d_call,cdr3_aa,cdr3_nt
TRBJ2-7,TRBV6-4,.,CASMGTEGESYEQYF,TGTGCCAGCATGGGGACGGAGGGAGAGTCCTACGAGCAGTACTTC
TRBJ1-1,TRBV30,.,CAWRDSNTEAFF,TGTGCCTGGAGGGATAGCAACACTGAAGCTTTCTTT
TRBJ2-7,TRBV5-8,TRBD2,CASSLGRESPISEQYF,TGTGCCAGCAGCTTGGGGCGGGAGAGTCCTATTAGCGAGCAGTACTTC
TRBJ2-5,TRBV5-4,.,CASSLGGVETQYF,TGTGCCAGCAGCTTGGGTGGGGTAGAGACCCAGTACTTC
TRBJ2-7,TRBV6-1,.,CASSEAVTLSSYEQYF,TGTGCCAGCAGTGAAGCGGTGACGCTGAGCTCCTACGAGCAGTACTTC
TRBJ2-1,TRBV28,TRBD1,CASSFGTDNEQFF,TGTGCCAGCAGTTTCGGGACAGACAATGAGCAGTTCTTC
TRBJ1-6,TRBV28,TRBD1,CASSRDSNSPLHF,TGTGCCAGCAGCCGGGACAGCAATTCACCCCTCCACTTT
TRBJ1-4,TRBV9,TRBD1,CASSVAGGQGGGKLFF,TGTGCCAGCAGCGTAGCTGGGGGACAGGGAGGAGGAAAACTGTTTTTT
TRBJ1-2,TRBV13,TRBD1,CASSRITGAAHYGYTF,TGTGCCAGCAGCCGAATTACAGGGGCCGCGCACTATGGCTACACCTTC
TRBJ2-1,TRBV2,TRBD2,CARRTSGNNEQFF,TGTGCCAGGAGGACTAGCGGTAACAATGAGCAGTTCTTC
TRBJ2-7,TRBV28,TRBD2,CATTSHAAGDAYEQYF,TGTGCCACTACTTCCCATGCGGCGGGAGATGCCTACGAGCAGTACTTC
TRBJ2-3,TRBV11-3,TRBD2,CASSDGTSGDTDTQYF,TGTGCCAGCAGCGACGGGACTAGCGGTGACACAGATACGCAGTATTTT
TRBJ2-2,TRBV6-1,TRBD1,CASTGGFANTGELFF,TGTGCCAGCACAGGGGGCTTTGCGAACACCGGGGAGCTGTTTTTT
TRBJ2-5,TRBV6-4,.,CASSLPTNRDGTQYF,TGTGCCAGCAGTTTGCCGACCAACCGGGATGGGACCCAGTACTTC